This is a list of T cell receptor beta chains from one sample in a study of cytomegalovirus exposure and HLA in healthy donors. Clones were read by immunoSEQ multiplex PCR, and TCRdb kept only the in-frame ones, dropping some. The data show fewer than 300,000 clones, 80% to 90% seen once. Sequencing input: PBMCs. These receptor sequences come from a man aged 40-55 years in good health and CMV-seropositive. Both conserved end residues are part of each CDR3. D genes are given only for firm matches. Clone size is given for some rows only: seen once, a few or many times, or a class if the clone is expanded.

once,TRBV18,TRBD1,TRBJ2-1,TGTGCCAGCTCTCTCGGACAGGGCCAAGGGTATGAGCAGTTCTTC,CASSLGQGQGYEQFF
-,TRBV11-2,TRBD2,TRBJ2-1,TGTGCCAGCAGCTTAGATCTCGGGGCGGGAGGTATCAATGAGCAGTTCTTC,CASSLDLGAGGINEQFF
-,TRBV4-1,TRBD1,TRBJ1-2,TGCGCCAGCAGCCAAAACAGGGGTTACTATGGCTACACCTTC,CASSQNRGYYGYTF
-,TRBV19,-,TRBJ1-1,TGTGCCAGTAGTCCTAACAGGGTTCGGGGGAACACTGAAGCTTTCTTT,CASSPNRVRGNTEAFF
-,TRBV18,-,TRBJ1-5,TGTGCCAGCTCACCACCCGGCAGGGTTAACAATCAGCCCCAGCATTTT,CASSPPGRVNNQPQHF
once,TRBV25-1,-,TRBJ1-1,TGTGCCAGCACCTACATAGAGGGCTGGAACACTGAAGCTTTCTTT,CASTYIEGWNTEAFF
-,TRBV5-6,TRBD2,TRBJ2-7,TGTGCCAGCAGCTTCCGGACTAGGGGTCGGGGGTACGAGCAGTACTTC,CASSFRTRGRGYEQYF
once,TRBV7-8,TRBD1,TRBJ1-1,TGTGCCAGCAGCTTATATTCAGGACAGGGCACTGAAGCTTTCTTT,CASSLYSGQGTEAFF
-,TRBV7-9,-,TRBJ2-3,TGTGCCAGTGCACGGAGCGGTCCTAGCACAGATACGCAGTATTTT,CASARSGPSTDTQYF
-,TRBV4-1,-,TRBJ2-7,TGCGCCAGCAGCCAAGGGCCCGGAGGAAACGCCTACGAGCAGTACTTC,CASSQGPGGNAYEQYF
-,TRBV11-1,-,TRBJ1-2,TGTGCCAGCAGCCCGGGAACATACTATGGCTACACCTTC,CASSPGTYYGYTF
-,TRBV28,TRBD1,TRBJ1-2,TGTGCCAGCAGTTTCGACAGGGACTATGGCTACACCTTC,CASSFDRDYGYTF
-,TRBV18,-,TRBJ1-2,TGTGCCAGCTCACCAGGGAGAAATAGGAACAACTATGGCTACACCTTC,CASSPGRNRNNYGYTF
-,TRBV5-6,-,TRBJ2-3,TGTGCCAGCTCCGGGACTGGCACAGATACGCAGTATTTT,CASSGTGTDTQYF
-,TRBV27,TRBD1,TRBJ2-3,TGTGCCAGCAGTTTACGGGGACAGGGCACAGATACGCAGTATTTT,CASSLRGQGTDTQYF
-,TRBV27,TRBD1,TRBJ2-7,TGTGCCAGCAGTTTATCGAGGGGGCTCAGCTACGAGCAGTACTTC,CASSLSRGLSYEQYF
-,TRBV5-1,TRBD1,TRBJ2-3,TGCGCCAGCAGCTCGTCCGGGACAGGGACGTCAGATACGCAGTATTTT,CASSSSGTGTSDTQYF
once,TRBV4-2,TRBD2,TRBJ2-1,TGTGCCAGCAGCCCCCGACTAGCGGGGTACAATGAGCAGTTCTTC,CASSPRLAGYNEQFF
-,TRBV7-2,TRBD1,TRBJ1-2,TGTGCCAGCAGCTTAGCGAGGACAGGGAGCTACACCTTC,CASSLARTGSYTF
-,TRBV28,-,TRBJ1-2,TGTGCCAGCCGGGGGGTACAGATCAACTATGGCTACACCTTC,CASRGVQINYGYTF
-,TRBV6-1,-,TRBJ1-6,TGTGCCAGCAGTGTTGGGAGCTCCTATAATTCACCCCTCCACTTT,CASSVGSSYNSPLHF
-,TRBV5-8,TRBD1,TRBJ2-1,TGTGCCAGCAGCCTTGACAGGGGCTCCTACAATGAGCAGTTCTTC,CASSLDRGSYNEQFF
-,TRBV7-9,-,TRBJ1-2,TGTGCCAGCAGCTTAAAGGTGGCAGGCAGCGGCTACACCTTC,CASSLKVAGSGYTF
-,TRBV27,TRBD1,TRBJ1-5,TGTGCCAGCAGTTTCAGGGGGGCAAGCAATCAGCCCCAGCATTTT,CASSFRGASNQPQHF
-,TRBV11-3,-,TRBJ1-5,TGTGCCAGCAGCGTCGGGCGGGGAGGCAATCAGCCCCAGCATTTT,CASSVGRGGNQPQHF
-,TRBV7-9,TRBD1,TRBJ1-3,TGTGCCAGCAGCTTTACAGGGGCCTCTGGAAACACCATATATTTT,CASSFTGASGNTIYF
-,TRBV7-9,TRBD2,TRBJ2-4,TGTGCCAGCAGCGCTCTACTAGCGGCCAAAAACATTCAGTACTTC,CASSALLAAKNIQYF
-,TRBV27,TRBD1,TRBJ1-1,TGTGCCAGCAGTCCAGGGACAGGGGCTGACGTTGAAGCTTTCTTT,CASSPGTGADVEAFF
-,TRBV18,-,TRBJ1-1,TGTGCCAGCTCACCACCGGGGTCGGGGACTGAAGCTTTCTTT,CASSPPGSGTEAFF
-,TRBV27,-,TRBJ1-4,TGTGCCAGCAGTTTTGGACAGCATGAAAAACTGTTTTTT,CASSFGQHEKLFF
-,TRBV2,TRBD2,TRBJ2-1,TGTGCCAGCGGACTAGCGGGACTTAATGAGCAGTTCTTC,CASGLAGLNEQFF
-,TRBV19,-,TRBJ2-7,TGTGCCAGTAGTATAAGCCCAAGCGGCGAGCAGTACTTC,CASSISPSGEQYF
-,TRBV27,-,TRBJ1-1,TGTGCCAGCAGTTTAAGCCCAGGGCGGAACACTGAAGCTTTCTTT,CASSLSPGRNTEAFF
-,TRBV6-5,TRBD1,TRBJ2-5,TGTGCCAGCAGAGACAGGGGGTCACAAGAGACCCAGTACTTC,CASRDRGSQETQYF
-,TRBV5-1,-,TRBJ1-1,TGCGCCAGCAGCTTGCGACCACGGGGTGAGTGGAACACTGAAGCTTTCTTT,CASSLRPRGEWNTEAFF
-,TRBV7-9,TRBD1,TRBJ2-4,TGTGCCAGCAGCACAACAGGGGCTCTAACGTTACTCGCCAAAAACATTCAGTACTTC,CASSTTGALTLLAKNIQYF
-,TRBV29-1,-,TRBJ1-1,TGCAGCGTTGAATTGGCAGGTGTGAGACAAGCTTTCTTT,CSVELAGVRQAFF
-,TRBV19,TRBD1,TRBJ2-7,TGTGCCAGTAGTATTGGGACAGGGGCGTCCTACGAGCAGTACTTC,CASSIGTGASYEQYF
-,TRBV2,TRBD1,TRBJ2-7,TGTGCCAGCTGTGATAGGACAGGGGGCCACGAGCAGTACTTC,CASCDRTGGHEQYF
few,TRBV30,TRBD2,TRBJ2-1,TGTGCCTACGCCCCCCCAATCTCTAGCGGGAAAAATGAGCAGTTCTTC,CAYAPPISSGKNEQFF